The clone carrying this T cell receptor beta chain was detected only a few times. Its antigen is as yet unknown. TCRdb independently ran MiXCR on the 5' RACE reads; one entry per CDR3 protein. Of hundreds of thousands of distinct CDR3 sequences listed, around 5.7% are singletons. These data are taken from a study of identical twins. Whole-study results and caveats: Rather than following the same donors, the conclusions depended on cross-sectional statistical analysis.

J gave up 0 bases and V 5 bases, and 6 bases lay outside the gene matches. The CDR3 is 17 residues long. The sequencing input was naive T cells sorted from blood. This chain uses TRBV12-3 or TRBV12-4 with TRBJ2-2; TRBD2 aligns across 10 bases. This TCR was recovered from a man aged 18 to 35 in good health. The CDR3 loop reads CASSPRSGRANTGELFF. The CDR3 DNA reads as TGTGCCAGCAGTCCTCGGAGCGGGAGGGCGAACACCGGGGAGCTGTTTTTT.